This is a list of T cell receptor beta chains from one sample in a study of T cells after yellow fever vaccination. TCRdb passed the 5' RACE reads through MiXCR, listing each CDR3 protein once. The sample carries tens of thousands of distinct CDR3 sequences, about 7.9% recorded once. Sample: CD8+ T cells sorted from PBMCs, taken roughly 15 days after the first yellow fever vaccination. The receptors were sampled from a man between 18 and 35 years old who received the YFV17D yellow fever vaccine. CDR3s include the opening cysteine and the closing phenylalanine or tryptophan. The D gene is left open where the match is weak. A clone size is listed for some rows: how often the clone was seen (once, few, many), or a class if it is expanded.

clone size,D gene,V gene,J gene,CDR3 protein,CDR3 DNA
many,TRBD1,TRBV5-5,TRBJ2-1,CASSNGQGASDEQFF,TGTGCCAGCAGCAACGGACAGGGGGCGAGCGATGAGCAGTTCTTC
many,-,TRBV15,TRBJ2-7,CATGRSSTYEQYF,TGTGCCACAGGCCGGTCCTCGACCTACGAGCAGTACTTC
many,-,TRBV7-2,TRBJ1-5,CASSLGVGPPQHF,TGTGCCAGCAGCTTAGGTGTGGGGCCGCCCCAGCATTTT
many,-,TRBV7-9,TRBJ1-1,CASSYFNTEAFF,TGTGCCAGCAGCTACTTTAACACTGAAGCTTTCTTT
many,-,TRBV6-2/TRBV6-3,TRBJ2-3,CASSYGAGARQGTQYF,TGTGCCAGCAGTTACGGGGCGGGGGCCCGTCAAGGAACGCAGTATTTT
many,TRBD1,TRBV29-1,TRBJ2-5,CSVEDGGTGVAQETQYF,TGCAGCGTTGAAGATGGTGGGACAGGGGTGGCCCAAGAGACCCAGTACTTC
many,-,TRBV11-2,TRBJ2-3,CASSPTPLSTDTQYF,TGTGCCAGCAGCCCGACACCTCTAAGCACAGATACGCAGTATTTT
many,TRBD1,TRBV3-1,TRBJ2-5,CASSQDSQGAQETQYF,TGTGCCAGCAGCCAAGATTCCCAGGGGGCTCAAGAGACCCAGTACTTC
many,TRBD1,TRBV6-2/TRBV6-3,TRBJ2-7,CASSLPGQGMSSYEQYF,TGTGCCAGCAGTCTACCGGGACAGGGAATGAGCTCCTACGAGCAGTACTTC
many,TRBD1,TRBV4-1,TRBJ1-5,CASSPSRTGHQPQHF,TGCGCCAGCAGCCCTAGTCGGACAGGTCATCAGCCCCAGCATTTT
many,TRBD2,TRBV20-1,TRBJ2-3,CSAGRGDSGGGTDTQYF,TGCAGTGCTGGAAGGGGAGATAGCGGGGGAGGCACAGATACGCAGTATTTT
-,-,TRBV27,TRBJ2-3,CASKHWDTQYF,TGTGCCAGCAAGCACTGGGATACGCAGTATTTT
many,TRBD1,TRBV6-5,TRBJ1-5,CASSSGTDSNQPQHF,TGTGCCAGCAGTTCCGGGACAGATAGCAATCAGCCCCAGCATTTT
many,-,TRBV7-9,TRBJ2-4,CASSLAEGAKNIQYF,TGTGCCAGCAGCCTTGCGGAGGGAGCCAAAAACATTCAGTACTTC
few,-,TRBV5-1,TRBJ2-6,CASSQGPRAQSGANVLTF,TGCGCCAGCAGCCAAGGACCCAGGGCCCAATCTGGGGCCAACGTCCTGACTTTC
many,-,TRBV5-6,TRBJ1-2,CASSTGANGYTF,TGTGCCAGCAGCACCGGGGCTAATGGCTACACCTTC
many,TRBD1,TRBV7-9,TRBJ2-3,CASSLSGTGGTDTQYF,TGTGCCAGCAGCTTATCTGGGACAGGGGGCACAGATACGCAGTATTTT
many,-,TRBV7-6,TRBJ1-2,CASSLSRGYGYTF,TGTGCCAGCAGCTTAAGCAGGGGCTATGGCTACACCTTC
many,-,TRBV29-1,TRBJ2-1,CSVVTSSYNEQFF,TGCAGCGTTGTGACGTCCTCCTACAATGAGCAGTTCTTC
many,-,TRBV6-2/TRBV6-3,TRBJ2-1,CASTSGGTSSYNEQFF,TGTGCCAGCACTTCGGGCGGGACGAGCTCCTACAATGAGCAGTTCTTC
-,TRBD2,TRBV10-3,TRBJ2-1,CAISESWGGGPNEQFF,TGTGCCATCAGTGAGTCGTGGGGCGGGGGGCCTAATGAGCAGTTCTTC
many,-,TRBV7-9,TRBJ2-2,CASSTLDTGELFF,TGTGCCAGCAGTACCTTGGACACCGGGGAGCTGTTTTTT
many,-,TRBV9,TRBJ1-1,CASSPWTAHTEAFF,TGTGCCAGCAGCCCCTGGACAGCGCACACTGAAGCTTTCTTT
many,-,TRBV11-2,TRBJ2-1,CASSQTSGYSYNEQFF,TGTGCCAGCAGCCAGACTTCAGGGTACTCCTACAATGAGCAGTTCTTC
few,TRBD2,TRBV19,TRBJ2-7,CASSGLSGGVPRNEQYF,TGTGCCAGTAGTGGATTGAGCGGGGGGGTGCCTCGGAACGAGCAGTACTTC
many,TRBD2,TRBV15,TRBJ2-7,CATSRGSGGTYEQYF,TGTGCCACCAGCAGAGGTAGCGGGGGAACCTACGAGCAGTACTTC